This TCR beta chain is from a study of control samples from healthy donors and cancer patients. Per germline, CDR1 SNHLY and CDR2 FYNNEI. The V and J ends lost 4 bases and 5 bases, in that order; junction bases with no gene match: 10. The CDR3 consists of 16 residues. Produced via immunoSEQ multiplex PCR; TCRdb's table is partial and in-frame only. Here the sample spans roughly 100,000 clones, 83% being singletons. The specimen was blood. The chain combines TRBV2 with TRBJ2-3, with 9 positions matching TRBD2. The sequence came from a woman between 50 and 59 years old in good health. The DNA for the CDR3 is TGTGCCAGCAGTGCTGGCTGGCGGGGGGGCGAAGATACGCAGTATTTT. Amino acid sequence: CASSAGWRGGEDTQYF. Filled out from reference TRBV2 and TRBJ2-3, the complete variable domain reads EPEVTQTPSHQVTQMGQEVILRCVPISNHLYFYWYRQILGQKVEFLVSFYNNEISEKSEIFDDQFSVERPDGSNFTLKIRSTKLEDSAMYFCASSAGWRGGEDTQYFGPGTRLTVL.